Shown below are 10 T cell receptor beta chains from a single sample sequenced in a study of T-cell memory formation after mild COVID-19. TCRdb itself ran the 5' RACE reads through MiXCR, one entry per CDR3 protein. The repertoire holds hundreds of thousands of distinct CDR3 sequences, roughly 20% seen once, with around 12% in the top ten. Sequencing was performed on PBMCs or a T cell subset sorted from them (not recorded which). These receptors came from an adult woman who had mild COVID-19 (a few samples of this study predate the infection). Cell type and time point are not known.

This clonotype was observed many times. The CDR3 here is CASSFDPAGGEQFF. The CDR3, as DNA: TGTGCCAGCAGCTTTGATCCAGCGGGAGGTGAGCAGTTCTTC. The chain combines TRBV7-9 with TRBJ2-1; 9 nucleotides agree with TRBD2. This CDR3 region has 14 residues. Germline V gene data show CDR1 as SEHNR and CDR2 as FQNEAQ (reference sequence). The ends lost 3 bases at V and 9 bases at J; junction bases unmatched: 6.

This clonotype appeared a few times. This chain links TRBV18 with TRBJ2-7; no definite D call. The CDR3 contains 12 residues. Looked up from germline, CDR1 is KGHSH and CDR2 is LQKENI. V lost 1 base and J lost 5, with 6 bases in between. The CDR3 DNA reads as TGTGCCAGCTCACCACATCGGGACGAGCAGTACTTC. Translated: CASSPHRDEQYF.

V usage is TRBV12-3 or TRBV12-4 and J usage is TRBJ1-3; D remains ambiguous. V shed 6 bases and J shed 0 bases, with 6 bases lying between them. This CDR3 is 13 amino acids long. In nucleotides, the CDR3 is TGTGCCAGCAGACTGAGCTCTGGAAACACCATATATTTT. This encodes CASRLSSGNTIYF.

The V gene is TRBV19, the J gene TRBJ2-7; no clear D gene. The CDR3 covers 14 residues. Germline CDR1 LNHDA, CDR2 SQIVND (reference sequence). The V end lost 2 bases, the J end lost 3 bases, and 11 bases lay between the germline ends. CDR3 loop: CASSITYMNYEQYF. In nucleotides, the CDR3 is TGTGCCAGTAGTATAACGTATATGAACTACGAGCAGTACTTC.

The J gene is TRBJ2-5, the V gene TRBV20-1; a possible D gene is TRBD2 (5 bases). This CDR3 has 12 residues. Germline V gives CDR1 DFQATT, CDR2 SNEGSKA (reference sequence). V lost 6 bases and J 5 bases, leaving 13 bases between the germline ends. DNA for the CDR3: TGCAGTGCCCCTATCTGGGAGGAGACCCAGTACTTC. Translated: CSAPIWEETQYF.

The chain employs TRBV20-1 and TRBJ2-7; perhaps TRBD1 as D (6 bases). The CDR3 is made up of 14 amino acids. Trimming shortened V by 2 bases and J by 6 bases, and 17 bases separated the two germline ends. Germline V gene lookup returns CDR1 DFQATT and CDR2 SNEGSKA (reference sequence). In DNA, the CDR3 is TGCAGTGCTAGAAGACAGGCCCAGGCCGCCGAGCAGTACTTC. Encoded protein: CSARRQAQAAEQYF.

The chain carries TRBV30 and TRBJ2-7, with TRBD2 matching over 9 bases. The CDR3 extends over 15 amino acids. With V trimmed by 0 bases and J by 7 bases, 10 bases remained unmatched. CDR1 and CDR2 (germline): GTSNPN, SVGIG (reference sequence). Here the CDR3 reads CAWSVPGTSRSEQYF. CDR3 sequence (DNA): TGTGCCTGGAGTGTACCGGGGACTAGCAGATCGGAGCAGTACTTC.

This clonotype was picked up a small number of times. The rearrangement uses TRBV20-1 and TRBJ2-1; TRBD2 matches at 10 bases. The CDR3 runs to 17 residues. Germline lookup yields CDR1 DFQATT and CDR2 SNEGSKA (reference sequence). The CDR3 loop is CSPQGIAGGSSYNEQFF. Here the CDR3 DNA reads TGCAGCCCCCAAGGGATAGCGGGAGGTAGCTCCTACAATGAGCAGTTCTTC.

The gene calls are TRBV4-3 and TRBJ2-7; 12 positions agree with TRBD2. CDR1 and CDR2 (germline): LGHNA, YSLEER. The CDR3 runs 14 residues. V trimming: 6 bases; J trimming: 6 bases; junction bases outside the gene matches: 6. The DNA of the CDR3 is TGCGCCAGCAGTCCCGGACTAGCGGGATTCGAGCAGTACTTC. It yields the protein CASSPGLAGFEQYF.

The rearrangement links TRBV27 to TRBJ2-7, with 9 bases that match TRBD1. The CDR3 extends over 14 amino acids. After removal of 10 bases from V and 5 bases from J, the junction contained 12 bases not matched to a gene. The germline gives CDR1 MNHEY, CDR2 SMNVEV (reference sequence). The CDR3 coding sequence is TGTGCCACTAAATTCGGACAGGGGATCAACGAGCAGTACTTC. Its protein product is CATKFGQGINEQYF.